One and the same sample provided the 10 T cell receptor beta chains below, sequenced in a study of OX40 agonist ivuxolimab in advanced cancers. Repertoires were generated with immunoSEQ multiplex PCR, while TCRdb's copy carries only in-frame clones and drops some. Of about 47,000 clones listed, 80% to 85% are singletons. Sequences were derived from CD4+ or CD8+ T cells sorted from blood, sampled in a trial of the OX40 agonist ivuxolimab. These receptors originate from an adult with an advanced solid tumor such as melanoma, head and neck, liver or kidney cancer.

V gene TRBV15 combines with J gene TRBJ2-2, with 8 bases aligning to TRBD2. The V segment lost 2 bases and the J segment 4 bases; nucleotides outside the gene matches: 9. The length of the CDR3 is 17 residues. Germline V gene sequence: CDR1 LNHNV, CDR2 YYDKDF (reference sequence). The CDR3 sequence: CATSRPPGLGSTGELFF. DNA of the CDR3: TGTGCCACCAGCAGACCTCCGGGACTAGGTTCCACCGGGGAGCTGTTTTTT.

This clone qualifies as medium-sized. The CDR3, as DNA: TGCGCCAGCAGCTCGGGGACTAGCAGGACAGATACGCAGTATTTT. This sequence encodes CASSSGTSRTDTQYF. The chain carries TRBV5-1 and TRBJ2-3, with 9 positions matching TRBD2. Germline CDR1 SGHRS, CDR2 YFSETQ. The CDR3 has 15 residues. J gave up 3 bases and V 3 bases, and 5 bases lay outside the gene matches.

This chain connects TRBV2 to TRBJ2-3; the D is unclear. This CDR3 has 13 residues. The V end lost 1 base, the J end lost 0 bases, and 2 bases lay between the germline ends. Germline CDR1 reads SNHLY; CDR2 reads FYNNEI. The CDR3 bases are TGTGCCAGCAGTGAAGTCAGCACAGATACGCAGTATTTT. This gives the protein CASSEVSTDTQYF.

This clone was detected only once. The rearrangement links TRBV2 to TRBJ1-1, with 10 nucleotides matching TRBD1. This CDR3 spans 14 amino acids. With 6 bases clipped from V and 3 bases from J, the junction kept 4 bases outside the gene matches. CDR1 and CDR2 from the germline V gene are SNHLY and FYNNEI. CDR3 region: CASRETGGYTEAFF. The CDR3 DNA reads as TGTGCCAGCAGAGAGACAGGGGGCTACACTGAAGCTTTCTTT.

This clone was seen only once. The CDR3 nucleotides are TGTGCCACCAGCAGAGACAAATACTCTGGAAACACCATATATTTT. As protein: CATSRDKYSGNTIYF. The chain uses TRBV15 and TRBJ1-3; D gene uncertain. This CDR3 spans 15 amino acids. Germline V lookup: CDR1 LNHNV, CDR2 YYDKDF (reference sequence). The V end was cut by 0 bases, the J end by 0 bases, with 6 bases between.

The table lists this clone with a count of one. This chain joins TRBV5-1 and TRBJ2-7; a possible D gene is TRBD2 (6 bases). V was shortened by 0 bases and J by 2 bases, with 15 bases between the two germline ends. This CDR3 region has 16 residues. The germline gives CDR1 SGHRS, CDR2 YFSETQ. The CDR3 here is CASSLEGASVAYEQYF. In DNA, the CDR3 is TGCGCCAGCAGCTTGGAAGGGGCTAGCGTCGCCTACGAGCAGTACTTC.

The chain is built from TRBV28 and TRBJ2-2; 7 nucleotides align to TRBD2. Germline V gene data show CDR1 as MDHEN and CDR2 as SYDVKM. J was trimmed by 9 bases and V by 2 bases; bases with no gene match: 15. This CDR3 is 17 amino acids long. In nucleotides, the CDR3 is TGTGCCAGCAGTTTAAGGGCTAGCGGAGACCAACCATGGGAGCTGTTTTTT. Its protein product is CASSLRASGDQPWELFF. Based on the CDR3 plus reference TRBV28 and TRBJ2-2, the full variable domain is DVKVTQSSRYLVKRTGEKVFLECVQDMDHENMFWYRQDPGLGLRLIYFSYDVKMKEKGDIPEGYSVSREKKERFSLILESASTNQTSMYLCASSLRASGDQPWELFFGEGSRLTVL.

Here the CDR3 reads CASSLGFGQGVEQYF. The CDR3 region has the DNA TGCGCCAGCAGCTTGGGCTTCGGGCAGGGAGTCGAGCAGTACTTC. V usage is TRBV5-1 and J usage is TRBJ2-7; perhaps D is TRBD1 or TRBD2 (5 bases each). V lost 0 bases and J 6 bases, leaving 16 bases between the germline ends. The germline CDR1 and CDR2 sequences are SGHRS and YFSETQ. This CDR3 is 15 amino acids long.

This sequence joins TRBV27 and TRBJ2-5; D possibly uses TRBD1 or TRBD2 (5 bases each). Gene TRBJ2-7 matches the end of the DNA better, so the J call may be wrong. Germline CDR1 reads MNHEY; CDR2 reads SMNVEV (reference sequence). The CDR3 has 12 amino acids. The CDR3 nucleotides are TGTGCCAGCAGTTCCCTGGGGGACGAGCAGTACTTC. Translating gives CASSSLGDEQYF.

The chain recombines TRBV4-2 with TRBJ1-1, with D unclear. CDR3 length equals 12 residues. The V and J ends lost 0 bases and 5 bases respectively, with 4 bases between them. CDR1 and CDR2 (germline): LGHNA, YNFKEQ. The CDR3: CASSQDGTEAFF. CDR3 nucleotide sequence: TGTGCCAGCAGCCAAGATGGTACTGAAGCTTTCTTT.